This T cell receptor (beta chain) stems from a study of blood T cell repertoires in COVID-19. Study in general: Both acute and convalescent COVID-19 samples were obtained from the United States, Italy and Spain.

Sequencing used immunoSEQ multiplex PCR; TCRdb keeps in-frame clones, though not all of them. The sample shows under 150,000 clones, 80% of them seen only once. The germline gives CDR1 LGHDT, CDR2 YNNKEL (reference sequence). This CDR3 comprises 16 residues. J gave up 1 base and V 0 bases, and 1 base lay outside the gene matches. In its sample, this clone was seen once. The source material was peripheral blood. The receptor comes from a man aged 65 to 85 with acute or convalescent COVID-19. The chain carries TRBV3-1 (or the pseudogene TRBV3-2) and TRBJ2-3, with 10 bases identical to TRBD2. CDR3 residues: CASSQEGTSGTDTQYF. CDR3 coding DNA: TGTGCCAGCAGCCAAGAAGGGACTAGCGGCACAGATACGCAGTATTTT.